These 14 T cell receptor beta chains were sequenced from one sample in a study of a mutant IDH1 vaccine in newly diagnosed glioma. What these receptors recognize is not known. Time point in this sample: week 47, end of study. A single vaccine dose contained 300 ug of mutant IDH1 20-mer peptide, and topical imiquimod was used with it. Assay: immunoSEQ multiplex PCR; the TCRdb copy retains only in-frame clones and omits some. This sample has roughly 13,000 clones, with around three quarters found just once. This specimen consisted of PBMCs, obtained from a glioma patient whose treatment included an IDH1 peptide vaccine. The receptors originated from a woman aged 40 to 49 with glioma.

The V and J genes are TRBV5-5 and TRBJ2-7, with D possibly being TRBD2 (5 bases). The germline CDR1 and CDR2 sequences are SGHKS and YYEKEE (reference sequence). The V end lost 4 bases, the J end lost 3 bases, and 11 bases lay between the germline ends. This CDR3 contains 13 residues. In DNA, the CDR3 is TGTGCCAGCAGCCCCGGCCGGGGCTACGAGCAGTACTTC. Translation gives CASSPGRGYEQYF.

This sequence joins TRBV11-3 and TRBJ2-7; tentatively, D is TRBD2 (5 bases). Germline CDR1 reads SGHNT; CDR2 reads YENEEA. V was trimmed by 5 bases and J by 7 bases, leaving 18 bases between them. There are 14 residues in the CDR3. For the CDR3, the DNA is TGTGCCAGCAGCCTGGACGGGGAAGAGGGTGAGCAGTACTTC. The encoded protein is CASSLDGEEGEQYF.

The chain combines TRBV27 with TRBJ2-1, with D unresolved. The CDR3 has 15 amino acids. Germline V lookup: CDR1 MNHEY, CDR2 SMNVEV (reference sequence). Between the trimmed V and J ends, which lost 1 base and 1 base, there was a span of 8 bases. DNA for the CDR3: TGTGCCAGCAGTTTATATGGGCAATCCTACAATGAGCAGTTCTTC. It yields the protein CASSLYGQSYNEQFF.

The rearrangement uses TRBV7-2 and TRBJ2-3, with 8 bases aligning to TRBD2. This CDR3 is 15 amino acids long. Germline V gene sequence: CDR1 SGHTA, CDR2 FQGNSA. J was trimmed by 7 bases and V by 1 base; bases with no gene match: 7. DNA of the CDR3: TGTGCCAGCAGCTTAGAACGGGGGGGCCAACATACGCAGTATTTT. This sequence encodes CASSLERGGQHTQYF.

V is TRBV7-6 and J is TRBJ2-7; TRBD2 might be the D (6 bases). V gave up 5 bases and J gave up 2 bases, with 22 bases separating them. The CDR3 sequence is 17 residues long. Germline loops: CDR1 SGHVS, CDR2 FNYEAQ. The CDR3 coding sequence is TGTGCCAGCAGCCCAGTGACTAGACAGATTGGTCCCTACGAGCAGTACTTC. It translates to CASSPVTRQIGPYEQYF.

V and J are TRBV11-2 and TRBJ1-4; perhaps TRBD1 as D (6 bases). Trimming shortened V by 3 bases and J by 7 bases, and 12 bases separated the two germline ends. CDR1 and CDR2 from the germline V gene are SGHAT and FQNNGV. The CDR3 is 14 amino acids. CDR3 sequence: CASSLTGGGEKLFF. CDR3 DNA sequence: TGTGCCAGCAGCTTGACAGGAGGTGGTGAAAAACTGTTTTTT.

This clone was picked up one time. The chain joins TRBV2 to TRBJ2-2; TRBD1 is a possible D gene (5 bases). CDR3 length equals 15 residues. The ends were cut back, 6 bases at V and 1 base at J, with 12 bases in the middle. Germline V CDR1 and CDR2: SNHLY, FYNNEI. CDR3: CASRVHRGNTGELFF. The CDR3 nucleotides read TGTGCCAGCAGGGTCCATAGGGGGAACACCGGGGAGCTGTTTTTT.

The chain joins TRBV7-9 to TRBJ2-3; 9 positions match TRBD2. Trimming took 0 bases from V and 3 from J; bases not matched to a gene: 1. CDR3 size: 15 residues. Germline CDR1 and CDR2: SEHNR and FQNEAQ (reference sequence). CDR3 DNA sequence: TGTGCCAGCAGCTTAGCGAGCGGGGGGACAGATACGCAGTATTTT. Protein: CASSLASGGTDTQYF.

This CDR3 is CASSPPGLLYGYTF. As DNA, the CDR3 is TGTGCCAGCAGTCCGCCGGGACTTCTCTATGGCTACACCTTC. The rearrangement uses TRBV6-5 and TRBJ1-2, with D perhaps matching TRBD1 (5 bases). Trimming took off 5 bases at V and 4 bases at J, with 14 bases between the two ends. Germline CDR1 and CDR2: MNHEY and SVGAGI. This CDR3 has 14 amino acids.

The CDR3 is CASSIGLRGWNTEAFF. DNA of the CDR3: TGTGCCAGTAGTATAGGTCTCAGAGGGTGGAACACTGAAGCTTTCTTT. The chain is built from TRBV19 and TRBJ1-1, with D hard to call. CDR1 and CDR2 from the germline V gene are LNHDA and SQIVND (reference sequence). V was clipped by 1 base and J by 1 base, with 13 bases between them. The CDR3 runs 16 residues.

J is TRBJ2-1 and V is TRBV10-2, with TRBD2 identical over 9 bases. CDR3 length: 14 residues. In germline, CDR1 is WSHSY, CDR2 SAAADI. The ends lost 6 bases at V and 4 bases at J; junction bases unmatched: 4. CDR3 residues: CASRRAGGYNEQFF. The CDR3 DNA sequence: TGCGCCAGCAGGCGAGCGGGGGGTTACAATGAGCAGTTCTTC.

The chain uses TRBV13 and TRBJ2-2; 10 nucleotides align to TRBD2. The V gene's germline CDR1 is PRHDT and CDR2 FYEKMQ (reference sequence). This CDR3 is built from 19 residues. Trimming cost V 6 bases and J 0 bases; bases outside gene matches: 13. CDR3 sequence reads: CASSRTSGLGTSNTGELFF. CDR3 nucleotides: TGTGCCAGCAGTAGGACTAGCGGACTTGGGACATCGAACACCGGGGAGCTGTTTTTT.

J is TRBJ1-2 and V is TRBV2; 7 nucleotides line up with TRBD1. This CDR3 region has 14 residues. V lost 6 bases and J lost 4; bases outside the gene matches: 8. Germline assignment: CDR1 SNHLY and CDR2 FYNNEI. CDR3 coding DNA: TGTGCCAGCAGGCCACAGGGGAGAGGCTATGGCTACACCTTC. This gives the protein CASRPQGRGYGYTF.

The genes are TRBV7-2 and TRBJ1-1; 8 bases match TRBD1. CDR1 is SGHTA, CDR2 FQGNSA, per germline. The V segment lost 7 bases and the J segment 11 bases; nucleotides outside the gene matches: 9. CDR3 size: 12 residues. CDR3 region: CASTGRQGSAFF. DNA of the CDR3: TGTGCCAGCACCGGGAGACAGGGGAGCGCTTTCTTT.